Included here is one T cell receptor (beta chain) sequence, with context. This sample was taken from a study of T cell changes during pregnancy in multiple sclerosis. The ends were cut back, 4 bases at V and 6 bases at J, with 10 bases in the middle. The CDR3 covers 13 residues. Germline V lookup: CDR1 MNHEY, CDR2 SMNVEV (reference sequence). Some clones are missing from TCRdb's copy, which holds only in-frame ones; the method was immunoSEQ multiplex PCR. This table holds approximately 40,000 clones, 92% found once. This sequence was found in a female donor with multiple sclerosis, enrolled in a pregnancy study. The sequencing here drew on CD4+ T cells from peripheral blood mononuclear cells, taken before pregnancy. The rearrangement uses TRBV27 and TRBJ1-5; D might be TRBD1 (6 bases). CDR3 nucleotides: TGTGCCAGCAGTTCAACCAGGGGTCAGCCCCAGCATTTT. Its protein is CASSSTRGQPQHF.